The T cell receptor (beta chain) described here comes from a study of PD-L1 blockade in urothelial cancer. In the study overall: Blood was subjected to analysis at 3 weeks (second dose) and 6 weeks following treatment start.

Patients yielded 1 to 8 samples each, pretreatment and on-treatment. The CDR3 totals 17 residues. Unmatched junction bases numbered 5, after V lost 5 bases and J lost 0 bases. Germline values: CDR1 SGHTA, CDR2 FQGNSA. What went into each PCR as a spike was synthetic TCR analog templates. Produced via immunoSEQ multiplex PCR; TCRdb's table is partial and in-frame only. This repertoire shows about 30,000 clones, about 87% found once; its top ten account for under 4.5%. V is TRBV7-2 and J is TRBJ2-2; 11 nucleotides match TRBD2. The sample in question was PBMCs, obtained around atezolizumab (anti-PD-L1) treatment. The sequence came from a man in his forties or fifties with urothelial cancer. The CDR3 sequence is CASSPRLAGTNTGELFF. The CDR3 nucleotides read TGTGCCAGCAGCCCCAGACTAGCGGGAACGAACACCGGGGAGCTGTTTTTT. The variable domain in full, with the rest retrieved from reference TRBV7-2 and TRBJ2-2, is GAGVSQSPSNKVTEKGKDVELRCDPISGHTALYWYRQSLGQGLEFLIYFQGNSAPDKSGLPSDRFSAERTGGSVSTLTIQRTQQEDSAVYLCASSPRLAGTNTGELFFGEGSRLTVL.